The clone carrying this T cell receptor beta chain was counted ten times or more. Unique molecular identifiers were attached to individual cDNA molecules within the library. TCRdb passed the reads through MiXCR, listing each CDR3 protein once. The sample holds around 120,000 distinct CDR3 sequences, over 6.5% seen once. The sample comes from a study of human T cells and chemical hapten exposure. Total RNA was isolated from whole blood that had not been fractionated. The CDR3 extends over 12 amino acids. V lost 6 bases and J 7 bases, leaving 9 bases between the germline ends. Germline lookup yields CDR1 SGHAT and CDR2 FQNNGV.

The material sequenced was whole blood. The rearrangement links TRBV11-2 to TRBJ1-4; the D is unclear. The clonotype was recovered from a human donor in good health. Some clones in this sample may be carry-over from other donors' samples. The CDR3 region is CASRQAGEKLFF. CDR3 DNA sequence: TGTGCCAGCAGGCAAGCCGGTGAAAAACTGTTTTTT.